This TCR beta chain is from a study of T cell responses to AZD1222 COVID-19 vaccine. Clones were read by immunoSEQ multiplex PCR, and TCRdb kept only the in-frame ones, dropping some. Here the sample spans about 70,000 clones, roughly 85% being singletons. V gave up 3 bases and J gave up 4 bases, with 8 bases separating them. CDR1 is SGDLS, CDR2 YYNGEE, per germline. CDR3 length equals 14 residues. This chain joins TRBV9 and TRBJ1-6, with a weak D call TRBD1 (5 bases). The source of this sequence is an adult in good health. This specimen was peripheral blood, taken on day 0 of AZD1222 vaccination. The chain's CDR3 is CASSDGTYNSPLHF. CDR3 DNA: TGTGCCAGCAGCGACGGGACTTATAATTCACCCCTCCACTTT.